The 25 T cell receptor beta chains below were found in one sample sequenced in a study of tumor-infiltrating lymphocytes in oesophageal squamous cell carcinoma (dated by TCRdb to the mid-2010s). The library came from PCR. Sequencing instrument: Illumina HiSeq 2000. Starting from the raw public reads, TCRdb applied fastp trimming at Q25, assembled clones with MiXCR and retained in-frame beta chains. Every entry covers one CDR3 protein and lists the most common genes and DNA from its rows. The sample table lists over 10,000 distinct CDR3 sequences, more than 45% of them with a count of one. The top ten constitute approximately 30% of the sample. The sample consisted of esophageal tumor tissue. Source of these receptors: a female donor with esophageal squamous cell carcinoma.

As for this clonotype: Compared with germline, one end of the junction differs, possibly owing to a read error. V and J are TRBV7-6 and TRBJ2-7; D is ambiguous. The CDR3 runs to 14 residues. Germline V gene lookup returns CDR1 SGHVS and CDR2 FNYEAQ. CDR3 coding DNA: TGTGCCAGCAGCCTCAGGTCGACCACCTACGAGCAGCACTTC. This gives the protein CASSLRSTTYEQHF. Full variable domain (rest looked up from reference TRBV7-6 and TRBJ2-7): GAGVSQSPRYKVTKRGQDVALRCDPISGHVSLYWYRQALGQGPEFLTYFNYEAQQDKSGLPNDRFSAERPEGSISTLTIQRTEQRDSAMYRCASSLRSTTYEQHFGPGTRLTVT.

Concerning this clonotype itself: An end of the junction does not agree with germline; a read error may underlie this. The chain recombines TRBV7-2 with TRBJ1-6, with D hard to call. The CDR3 consists of 13 residues. Germline V lookup: CDR1 SGHTA, CDR2 FQGNSA. CDR3 loop: CASRVAGVDEQYF. The CDR3 DNA follows: TGTGCCAGCAGGGTAGCGGGAGTAGACGAGCAGTACTTT. The variable domain in full, with the rest retrieved from reference TRBV7-2 and TRBJ1-6, is GAGVSQSPSNKVTEKGKDVELRCDPISGHTALYWYRQSLGQGLEFLIYFQGNSAPDKSGLPSDRFSAERTGGSVSTLTIQRTQQEDSAVYLCASRVAGVDEQYFGNGTRLTVT.

This clonotype has more than one count but fewer than ten. V usage is TRBV7-9 and J usage is TRBJ2-1; 8 bases are shared with TRBD1. This CDR3 spans 15 amino acids. Trimming removed 5 bases from V and 0 bases from J; junction bases left unmatched: 3. Germline V gives CDR1 SEHNR, CDR2 FQNEAQ (reference sequence). The CDR3 sequence is CASSETGGSYNEQFF. The CDR3 nucleotides are TGTGCCAGCAGCGAAACAGGGGGCTCCTACAATGAGCAGTTCTTC.

The rearrangement uses TRBV6-8 and TRBJ1-5; tentatively, D is TRBD1 (6 bases). V dropped 8 bases and J dropped 4 bases, with 18 bases sitting between them. The CDR3 covers 15 residues. CDR1 and CDR2 (germline): MNHGY, SAAAGT. CDR3 region: CASRGAGAGNQPQHF. CDR3 coding DNA: TGTGCCAGCCGGGGAGCGGGGGCCGGGAATCAGCCCCAGCATTTT.

V and J are TRBV18 and TRBJ2-3; D is unclear. The CDR3 extends over 13 amino acids. The germline CDR1 and CDR2 sequences are KGHSH and LQKENI. Trimming pared 4 bases from V and 3 bases from J, leaving 8 bases between. The CDR3 DNA is TGTGCCAGCTCACGTTCACAAACAGATACGCAGTATTTT. Encoded protein: CASSRSQTDTQYF.

The chain has TRBV7-3 and TRBJ2-1; TRBD2 matches at 7 bases. V gave up 1 base and J gave up 10 bases; unmatched junction bases: 4. CDR3 size: 13 residues. In germline, CDR1 is SGHTA, CDR2 FQGTGA. This chain's CDR3 is CASSLNGLGEQFF. CDR3 DNA sequence: TGTGCCAGCAGCTTAAATGGACTAGGGGAGCAGTTCTTC.

This clonotype was recorded many times. The gene calls are TRBV20-1 and TRBJ2-5; 8 bases are shared with TRBD1. Per germline, CDR1 DFQATT and CDR2 SNEGSKA (reference sequence). V shed 0 bases and J 5 bases; nucleotides not matched to a gene: 8. The CDR3 covers 15 residues. The CDR3 DNA sequence: TGCAGTGCTAGAGATTGGCAGGGGGCAATGGAGACCCAGTACTTC. Translated, it gives CSARDWQGAMETQYF.

The chain recombines TRBV7-2 with TRBJ2-3; D gene unclear. The end of the DNA is better explained by TRBJ2-1, so the J call may be wrong. CDR3 length: 11 residues. Germline V gene sequence: CDR1 SGHTA, CDR2 FQGNSA. CDR3 bases: TGTGCCAGCAGCTTAGTGAATGAGCAGTTCTTC. Its translation: CASSLVNEQFF.

This clonotype was seen just once. This chain connects TRBV6-4 to TRBJ2-5; a possible D gene is TRBD2 (5 bases). V lost 3 bases and J 11 bases, leaving 13 bases between the germline ends. The germline gives CDR1 MRHNA, CDR2 SNTAGT. The CDR3 runs to 12 residues. The CDR3 nucleotides read TGTGCCAGCAGTGAAATAGGGAGAGAGCAGTACTTC. Residues: CASSEIGREQYF.

The rearrangement uses TRBV28 and TRBJ2-1, with TRBD2 identical over 7 bases. There are 15 residues in the CDR3. Germline V gene lookup returns CDR1 MDHEN and CDR2 SYDVKM. After removal of 4 bases from V and 4 bases from J, the junction contained 7 bases not matched to a gene. The chain's CDR3 is CASSSSGGGYNEQFF. The CDR3 coding sequence is TGTGCCAGCAGTTCTTCTGGGGGAGGGTACAATGAGCAGTTCTTC.

A word on this clonotype: A much larger clone is a single base away; this may be a read error. This sequence joins TRBV5-4 and TRBJ2-3; D gene ambiguous. The end of the DNA is better explained by TRBJ2-7, so the J call may be wrong. CDR1 SGHNT and CDR2 YYREEE come from the germline V gene (reference sequence). The CDR3 is made up of 15 amino acids. The DNA for the CDR3 is TGTGCCAGCAGCTTGGGTACGAACCTCAACAATGAGCAGTACTTC. It translates to CASSLGTNLNNEQYF.

The genes are TRBV2 and TRBJ2-1; D not resolved. Judging by the DNA end, TRBJ2-5 fits better; the J call may be wrong. Germline V gene lookup returns CDR1 SNHLY and CDR2 FYNNEI. The CDR3 loop spans 12 amino acids. The CDR3 DNA is TGTGCCAGCAGTGGGGAAAAAGAGACCCAGTACTTC. This encodes CASSGEKETQYF.

This clonotype was found a few times. V and J are TRBV6-6 and TRBJ2-1; D uncertain. CDR3 length: 16 amino acids. V was pared by 0 bases and J by 1 base, with 10 bases between. Per the germline V gene, CDR1 is MNHNY and CDR2 is SVGAGI (reference sequence). The chain's CDR3 is CASSYSLPESYNEQFF. CDR3 in DNA: TGTGCCAGCAGTTACTCCTTGCCTGAATCCTACAATGAGCAGTTCTTC.

The chain couples TRBV7-2 to TRBJ2-3, with D uncertain. Germline V CDR1 and CDR2: SGHTA, FQGNSA. The V and J ends lost 4 bases and 5 bases respectively, with 7 bases between them. The CDR3 loop spans 12 amino acids. Written as DNA, the CDR3 is TGTGCCAGCAGCTCAGTAGGAGATACGCAGTATTTT. Translating gives CASSSVGDTQYF.

The rearrangement uses TRBV10-3 and TRBJ1-2; perhaps TRBD1 as D (5 bases). CDR3 size: 13 residues. The V gene lost 4 bases and the J gene lost 6 bases, with 12 bases spanning the gap. CDR1 ENHRY and CDR2 SYGVKD come from the germline V gene. In DNA form, the CDR3 reads TGTGCCATCAGTGCGACTCGGGGGGATGGCTACACCTTC. It codes for CAISATRGDGYTF.

The V gene is TRBV7-3, the J gene TRBJ2-4, with 8 bases that match TRBD2. The end of the DNA aligns better with TRBJ2-1, so the J call may be wrong. The CDR3 is 12 amino acids. Germline V gene sequence: CDR1 SGHTA, CDR2 FQGTGA. CDR3 in DNA: TGTGCCAGCAGCCCCCCGGGAGGGCCGCAGTTCTTC. This codes for CASSPPGGPQFF.

This clonotype came up a few times. Since a much larger clone is just one base distant, this may be a read error. The chain carries TRBV7-2 and TRBJ2-6, with TRBD2 matching 10 bases. The end of the DNA aligns better with TRBJ2-7, so the J call may be wrong. This CDR3 is 17 amino acids long. Germline V lookup: CDR1 SGHTA, CDR2 FQGNSA. As DNA, the CDR3 is TGTGCCAGCAGCTTAGACGGTGCTAGCGGGAGTATAAGTGAGCAGTACTTC. It yields the protein CASSLDGASGSISEQYF.

This clonotype is categorized as medium-sized. A read error may be the cause here, since a much bigger clone is one base away. The chain carries TRBV7-2 and TRBJ2-7; TRBD2 agrees at 11 bases. CDR3 length: 16 amino acids. Germline lookup yields CDR1 SGHTA and CDR2 FQGNSA. The V and J ends lost 6 bases and 7 bases, in that order; junction bases with no gene match: 14. CDR3 coding DNA: TGTGCCAGCAGGTTCTCTAGCGGGAGGCCGAACAATGAGCAGTACTTC. As protein: CASRFSSGRPNNEQYF.

The chain is built from TRBV7-2 and TRBJ2-7, with D perhaps being TRBD1 or TRBD2 (5 bases each). TRBJ2-5 explains the end of the DNA better; the J call may be wrong. The CDR3 is 15 residues long. CDR1 and CDR2 (germline): SGHTA, FQGNSA. CDR3 in amino acids: CASSLNTGAGETQYF. The CDR3 DNA follows: TGTGCCAGCAGCTTAAACACCGGGGCGGGAGAGACCCAGTACTTC.

In this sample, this clonotype turned up many times. A much larger clone sits a single nucleotide away, making a read error possible. The chain links TRBV7-8 to TRBJ2-3, with D perhaps being TRBD1 or TRBD2 (5 bases each). The germline V gene has CDR1 SGHVS and CDR2 FQNEAQ. This CDR3 comprises 15 residues. Trimming shortened V by 1 base and J by 14 bases, and 22 bases separated the two germline ends. CDR3 protein: CASSLGQGYTGELYF. Written as DNA, the CDR3 is TGTGCCAGCAGCTTAGGGCAGGGATACACCGGGGAGCTGTATTTT.

The chain is built from TRBV11-2 and TRBJ2-4; D unresolved. Gene TRBJ2-7 matches the end of the DNA better, so the J call may be wrong. Germline CDR1 and CDR2: SGHAT and FQNNGV. The CDR3 covers 11 residues. The CDR3 here is CASSLESEQYF. The CDR3 DNA sequence: TGTGCCAGCAGCTTAGAGAGCGAGCAGTACTTC.

In this sample, this clonotype is medium-sized. The chain carries TRBV7-8 and TRBJ1-1; TRBD1 might be the D (5 bases). Germline lookup yields CDR1 SGHVS and CDR2 FQNEAQ. This CDR3 has 16 residues. V was shortened by 1 base and J by 0 bases, with 12 bases between the two germline ends. The DNA of the CDR3 is TGTGCCAGCAGCTTAGGGTCTCGGGGCTTGAACACTGAAGCTTTCTTT. Residues: CASSLGSRGLNTEAFF. The full variable domain, completed using reference TRBV7-8 and TRBJ1-1, is GAGVSQSPRYKVAKRGQDVALRCDPISGHVSLFWYQQALGQGPEFLTYFQNEAQLDKSGLPSDRFFAERPEGSVSTLKIQRTQQEDSAVYLCASSLGSRGLNTEAFFGQGTRLTVV.

This clonotype was observed a single time. The conserved phenylalanine or tryptophan normally closing the CDR3 is absent here, so this likely arose from a read error. V gene TRBV7-2 combines with J gene TRBJ2-5, with D maybe TRBD1 (5 bases). The J call may be in error: the DNA end matches TRBJ2-7 better. Looked up from germline, CDR1 is SGHTA and CDR2 is FQGNSA. The CDR3 is made up of 14 amino acids. In DNA, the CDR3 is TGTGCCAGCAGCTCGAAGGCAGGGTCCTACGAGCAGTACCTC. Its protein is CASSSKAGSYEQYL.

The rearrangement joins TRBV6-1 to TRBJ2-7; TRBD2 agrees at 8 bases. This CDR3 spans 14 amino acids. The germline V gene has CDR1 MNHNS and CDR2 SASEGT. V gave up 7 bases and J gave up 5 bases; unmatched junction bases: 10. DNA for the CDR3: TGTGCCAGCACGCAGCTAGCGGGTGTCCACGAGCAGTACTTC. Translation: CASTQLAGVHEQYF.

This clonotype was seen a few times. This chain links TRBV7-2 with TRBJ2-6, with D hard to call. Germline CDR1 is SGHTA and CDR2 is FQGNSA. V lost 3 bases to trimming and J lost 0 bases, with 6 bases between them. The CDR3 totals 15 residues. Written as DNA, the CDR3 is TGTGCCAGCAGCTTTTTTCTCTCTGGGGCCAACGTCCTGACTTTC. Protein product: CASSFFLSGANVLTF. Using reference TRBV7-2 and TRBJ2-6 for the parts outside the CDR3, the full variable domain is GAGVSQSPSNKVTEKGKDVELRCDPISGHTALYWYRQSLGQGLEFLIYFQGNSAPDKSGLPSDRFSAERTGGSVSTLTIQRTQQEDSAVYLCASSFFLSGANVLTFGAGSRLTVL.